One and the same sample provided the 21 T cell receptor beta chains below, sequenced in a study of blood T cell repertoires in COVID-19 (TCRdb year 2020). Libraries were made using the immunoSEQ multiplex PCR assay. The clones in this table, taken by TCRdb from immuneACCESS, are in-frame only. Not every clone is retained; where verified, under half of the shortfall comes from an unresolved V gene, and the cause of the rest is unknown. Recorded for this sample are roughly 68,000 clones; about 81% of them occurred a single time. The top ten clones comprise 9.2% of the sample. The sequencing input was peripheral blood. The receptors come from a human donor in a cohort sampled during active COVID-19.

V and J are TRBV6-7 and TRBJ2-4, with D possibly matching TRBD1 (6 bases). TRBV6-7 is labeled an ORF, and its function is uncertain. CDR3 size: 19 residues. Trimming left V 4 bases short and J 0 bases short, with 22 bases between. This chain's CDR3 is CASSSFSLHRAQAKNIQYF. For the CDR3, the DNA is TGTGCCAGCAGTTCCTTTTCCCTCCACAGGGCCCAAGCCAAAAACATTCAGTACTTC.

The chain employs TRBV13 and TRBJ2-2; TRBD1 aligns across 7 bases. Germline loops: CDR1 PRHDT, CDR2 FYEKMQ (reference sequence). V shed 5 bases and J 2 bases; nucleotides not matched to a gene: 17. The CDR3 extends over 19 amino acids. The CDR3 region is CASSHLPYRGRRNTGELFF. The CDR3 region has the DNA TGTGCCAGCAGCCACCTCCCCTACAGGGGACGACGAAACACCGGGGAGCTGTTTTTT.

The V call is TRBV29-1, the J call TRBJ2-1; TRBD2 agrees at 14 bases. The junction had 9 bases not matched to a gene; V was cut back by 7 bases and J by 1 base. The CDR3 is made up of 17 amino acids. Looked up from germline, CDR1 is SQVTM and CDR2 is ANQGSEA. In DNA, the CDR3 is TGCAGCGCTACGGGACTAGCGGGAGTGGAGTCCTACAATGAGCAGTTCTTC. As protein: CSATGLAGVESYNEQFF.

This clone has a handful of counts. The chain recombines TRBV11-2 with TRBJ1-1; D is unclear. This CDR3 contains 13 residues. Germline V gene sequence: CDR1 SGHAT, CDR2 FQNNGV. Deletions cut 0 bases from V and 8 bases from J, with 10 bases between. The CDR3 coding sequence is TGTGCCAGCAGCTTAGAGCTCAGCAGGGAAGCTTTCTTT. As protein: CASSLELSREAFF.

This chain links TRBV28 with TRBJ2-1, with D tentatively TRBD2 (5 bases). Germline CDR1 is MDHEN and CDR2 is SYDVKM. The CDR3 extends over 15 amino acids. Trimming cost V 6 bases and J 7 bases, with 19 bases left between them. CDR3 nucleotides: TGTGCCAGCAGCTCCCGGGGTAGCTCAAGGAATGAGCAGTTCTTC. Amino acids: CASSSRGSSRNEQFF.

The chain employs TRBV9 and TRBJ2-7; 10 positions agree with TRBD2. Trimming removed 10 bases from V and 5 bases from J; junction bases left unmatched: 12. The CDR3 contains 14 residues. Germline V gene lookup returns CDR1 SGDLS and CDR2 YYNGEE. CDR3: CASSPSSGSNEQYF. The CDR3 coding sequence is TGTGCCTCAAGCCCGTCTAGCGGGAGTAACGAGCAGTACTTC. The full variable domain, rest sourced from reference TRBV9 and TRBJ2-7, is DSGVTQTPKHLITATGQRVTLRCSPRSGDLSVYWYQQSLDQGLQFLIQYYNGEERAKGNILERFSAQQFPDLHSELNLSSLELGDSALYFCASSPSSGSNEQYFGPGTRLTVT.

This clone was detected a few times. The chain has TRBV4-1 and TRBJ1-1, with D possibly matching TRBD1 (5 bases). V lost 3 bases to trimming and J lost 0 bases, with 8 bases between them. CDR1 MGHRA and CDR2 YSYEKL come from the germline V gene. The length of the CDR3 is 14 residues. The CDR3 coding sequence is TGCGCCAGCAGCCAGCGGGGACTGAACACTGAAGCTTTCTTT. Translation gives CASSQRGLNTEAFF.

The chain employs TRBV7-2 and TRBJ2-6; possibly TRBD2 for D (5 bases). V lost 3 bases and J lost 1, with 16 bases in between. CDR3 length equals 18 residues. Germline V CDR1 and CDR2: SGHTA, FQGNSA. The chain's CDR3 is CASSLTPSGGSGANVLTF. The CDR3 DNA is TGTGCCAGCAGCTTGACCCCCTCCGGCGGGTCTGGGGCCAACGTCCTGACTTTC.

The genes are TRBV7-2 and TRBJ2-6; 11 bases line up with TRBD2. Germline assignment: CDR1 SGHTA and CDR2 FQGNSA. The CDR3 sequence is 18 residues long. V was clipped by 1 base and J by 4 bases; unmatched bases: 6. Written as DNA, the CDR3 is TGTGCCAGCAGCTTAGGGAATCTAGCGGGAGGAGGGGCCAACGTCCTGACTTTC. Translation: CASSLGNLAGGGANVLTF.

The chain is built from TRBV28 and TRBJ2-5; 9 bases fit TRBD1. This CDR3 region has 20 residues. The V gene's germline CDR1 is MDHEN and CDR2 SYDVKM. Trimming cost V 1 base and J 1 base; bases outside gene matches: 16. The CDR3, as DNA: TGTGCCAGCAGTTTATTGGGGAAAAACCGGGACAGGGTATTCCAAGAGACCCAGTACTTC. Protein product: CASSLLGKNRDRVFQETQYF.

This clone was seen more than once but under ten times. The V gene is TRBV7-2, the J gene TRBJ2-7; 8 bases agree with TRBD2. Trimming at V came to 5 bases and at J to 4 bases, leaving 13 bases not matched to a gene. Germline V gives CDR1 SGHTA, CDR2 FQGNSA. The CDR3 is made up of 16 amino acids. Here the CDR3 DNA reads TGTGCCAGCAGCCCCGGTGGGAGCGGGAGTCTATACGAGCAGTACTTC. The encoded protein is CASSPGGSGSLYEQYF.

The chain is built from TRBV7-4 and TRBJ2-3, with TRBD2 matching 9 bases. The V segment lost 4 bases and the J segment 3 bases; nucleotides outside the gene matches: 11. The CDR3 length is 17 residues. The V gene's germline CDR1 is SGHVT and CDR2 SQSDAQ. CDR3: CASSSGVAGALTDTQYF. CDR3 DNA sequence: TGTGCCAGCAGCTCTGGGGTAGCGGGAGCTCTGACAGATACGCAGTATTTT.

CDR3 residues: CASRPQTGYGYTF. DNA of the CDR3: TGTGCCAGCAGGCCCCAGACAGGCTATGGCTACACCTTC. V is TRBV28 and J is TRBJ1-2, with D tentatively TRBD1 (6 bases). The V gene's germline CDR1 is MDHEN and CDR2 SYDVKM. Trimming shortened V by 6 bases and J by 4 bases, and 12 bases separated the two germline ends. The CDR3 totals 13 residues.

This clone has a handful of counts. The chain employs TRBV10-3 and TRBJ2-1; TRBD1 matches 9 bases. The germline CDR1 and CDR2 sequences are ENHRY and SYGVKD. V gave up 2 bases and J gave up 4 bases; unmatched junction bases: 0. The CDR3 loop spans 14 amino acids. The CDR3 here is CAISEGQGYNEQFF. The CDR3 DNA sequence: TGTGCCATCAGTGAGGGACAGGGGTACAATGAGCAGTTCTTC.

The genes are TRBV18 and TRBJ2-1, with 10 bases aligning to TRBD2. The CDR3 is 16 amino acids. Germline values: CDR1 KGHSH, CDR2 LQKENI. V was clipped by 6 bases and J by 8 bases; unmatched bases: 13. The CDR3 bases are TGTGCCAGCTCTAAAATCACTAGCGGGATTCTCGATGAGCAGTTCTTC. Protein: CASSKITSGILDEQFF.

As DNA, the CDR3 is TGTGCCAGCAGCCAAGATTTTGTGTCAGCGCGAAACATTCAGTACTTC. Protein product: CASSQDFVSARNIQYF. The chain links TRBV3-1 (or the pseudogene TRBV3-2) to TRBJ2-4; D not resolved. Germline CDR1 and CDR2: LGHDT and YNNKEL (reference sequence). CDR3 length equals 16 residues. Trimming removed 0 bases at V and 6 bases at J, with 15 bases between.

The chain combines TRBV7-2 with TRBJ2-2; D remains unclear. V lost 1 base and J 6 bases, leaving 9 bases between the germline ends. The CDR3 covers 14 residues. Germline lookup yields CDR1 SGHTA and CDR2 FQGNSA. The CDR3 DNA sequence: TGTGCCAGCAGCTTAGGCCCGTCGGCCGGGGAGCTGTTTTTT. This codes for CASSLGPSAGELFF.

The chain recombines TRBV7-2 with TRBJ2-5; TRBD2 might be the D (5 bases). The CDR3 length is 16 residues. Germline CDR1 reads SGHTA; CDR2 reads FQGNSA. Deletions cut 1 base from V and 2 bases from J, with 14 bases between. This chain's CDR3 is CASSLGGGRSQETQYF. DNA of the CDR3: TGTGCCAGCAGCTTAGGAGGAGGTCGGTCACAAGAGACCCAGTACTTC.

The J gene is TRBJ2-1, the V gene TRBV5-1; possibly TRBD2 for D (6 bases). Germline loops: CDR1 SGHRS, CDR2 YFSETQ. The CDR3 has 14 residues. Trimming removed 4 bases at V and 7 bases at J, with 15 bases between. The CDR3 is CASSNLALQNEQFF. The CDR3 nucleotides are TGCGCCAGCAGCAACCTAGCGCTACAGAATGAGCAGTTCTTC.

The V call is TRBV30, the J call TRBJ1-4, with a possible D match to TRBD1 (5 bases). The CDR3 loop spans 14 amino acids. Germline-derived CDR1 and CDR2 are GTSNPN and SVGIG (reference sequence). V gave up 3 bases and J gave up 10 bases, with 18 bases separating them. CDR3 DNA sequence: TGTGCCTGGAGCCGGGGGGGGGTTTTTGGAAAACTGTTTTTT. It codes for CAWSRGGVFGKLFF.

J is TRBJ2-3 and V is TRBV5-6; 13 nucleotides align to TRBD2. Germline V gives CDR1 SGHDT, CDR2 YYEEEE. Trimming cost V 2 bases and J 8 bases; bases outside gene matches: 5. The CDR3 covers 15 residues. The CDR3 DNA sequence: TGTGCCAGCAGCTTAAGGACTAGCGGGAGTACTACGCAGTATTTT. Its protein is CASSLRTSGSTTQYF. The complete variable domain, with remaining parts taken from reference TRBV5-6 and TRBJ2-3, reads DAGVTQSPTHLIKTRGQQVTLRCSPKSGHDTVSWYQQALGQGPQFIFQYYEEEERQRGNFPDRFSGHQFPNYSSELNVNALLLGDSALYLCASSLRTSGSTTQYFGPGTRLTVL.